One and the same sample provided the 2 T cell receptor beta chains below, sequenced in a study of molecular identifiers for immune sequencing clone quantification. MiXCR, applied by TCRdb to the PCR reads, yields one record per CDR3 protein. The sample contains hundreds of thousands of distinct CDR3 sequences, approximately 24% of which appear only once. What was sequenced was naive CD8+ T cells from blood, with Jurkat cell RNA spiked in. Subset in this sample: FACS-sorted CD8+CD4-CCR7+CD45RA+ naive T cells. The receptors were sampled from a human donor in good health. Some libraries in this study had Jurkat cell RNA spiked in.

This sequence joins TRBV27 and TRBJ1-5; D is possibly TRBD1 (5 bases). Germline loops: CDR1 MNHEY, CDR2 SMNVEV (reference sequence). V gave up 7 bases and J gave up 3 bases, with 13 bases separating them. CDR3 length: 14 amino acids. The CDR3 reads CASKEGHLNQPQHF. The CDR3 nucleotides read TGTGCCAGCAAGGAAGGACACCTCAATCAGCCCCAGCATTTT.

This clonotype came up a few times. At one boundary the junction diverges from the germline segment, which might be a read error. V and J are TRBV11-1 and TRBJ2-7, with TRBD2 identical over 11 bases. In germline, CDR1 is SGHAT, CDR2 FQDESV (reference sequence). CDR3 length: 16 amino acids. Written as DNA, the CDR3 is TGTGCCAGCAGCGTCTCTACTAGCGGGAGTGGTTACGAGCGGTACTTC. Amino acids: CASSVSTSGSGYERYF. The full variable domain, with the rest looked up from reference TRBV11-1 and TRBJ2-7, is EAEVAQSPRYKITEKSQAVAFWCDPISGHATLYWYRQILGQGPELLVQFQDESVVDDSQLPKDRFSAERLKGVDSTLKIQPAELGDSAMYLCASSVSTSGSGYERYFGPGTRLTVT.